This paragraph covers one TCR beta chain sequence. Its antigen remains unidentified. The data belong to a study of CD8+ T cells in alopecia areata. RNA extraction and reverse transcription yielded cDNA as sequencing template. TCRdb keeps only in-frame clones here, not all; method: immunoSEQ multiplex PCR. The sample gives more than 100,000 clones, approximately 60% of which show up once; more than 8% is in the top ten. CD4+ and CD8+ T cells were sorted from PBMCs. CDR1 and CDR2 from the germline V gene are MGHDK and SYGVNS. V was clipped by 4 bases and J by 4 bases, with 5 bases between them. The length of the CDR3 is 11 residues. Study-level points and caveats: Between patients, shared TCR sequences were less clear than in mice. This was possibly due in part to HLA diversity in the patient population. Scalp specimens additionally yield sequences from normal skin's resident alphabeta T cells. Across lesional scalp, and particularly alopecia totalis/universalis, clonality surpassed that of normal scalp.

The clonotype originates from a human donor in good health. The chain combines TRBV25-1 with TRBJ2-7; D is ambiguous. The sequenced sample was CD4+ T cells sorted from blood. The CDR3 region is CASSGAYEQYF. CDR3 nucleotides: TGTGCCAGCAGTGGGGCGTACGAGCAGTACTTC.